This T cell receptor beta chain was sequenced during a study of shared clonotypes between healthy human individuals. CDR1 and CDR2 (germline): SGHAT, FQDESV (reference sequence). This CDR3 has 11 residues. The germline V and J ends were trimmed by 5 bases and 3 bases, with 2 bases remaining between them. Study-level points and caveats: Among donors, the sharing of clonotypes was expected to be influenced by sequencing depth.

Researchers divided each subset's genomic DNA evenly across several immunoSEQ plates. Libraries were prepared by immunoSEQ multiplex PCR; TCRdb keeps only in-frame clonotypes and omits some of them. The table records about 490,000 clones, around 78% of them present only once. For this clone: Antigen specificity is unknown.

The chain couples TRBV11-1 to TRBJ2-1; no reliable D call. Sequenced input: PBMCs. The TCR comes from a woman in her thirties or forties in good health. Some clones in this sample may be carry-over from other donors' samples. CDR3 in DNA: TGTGCCAGCAGCAACTACAATGAGCAGTTCTTC. Translation gives CASSNYNEQFF.